Listed below are T cell receptor beta chains from one sample, sequenced in a study of cytomegalovirus exposure and HLA in healthy donors. Clones were sequenced by immunoSEQ multiplex PCR, and TCRdb holds only the in-frame ones, with some missing. The sample lists 130,000 or so clones; roughly 9% were seen once. Material: PBMCs. The receptors originated from a woman between 35 and 50 years old in good health and CMV-seropositive. Each CDR3 is given with its conserved first and last residue. Clone size is shown for a subset of rows, as once, few, many or a class of expanded clone.

CDR3 | size | J | V
CAWRRQGASSSYF | few | TRBJ2-7 | TRBV30
CASGQRWGYTF | few | TRBJ1-2 | TRBV10-3
CASSLGAYEQYF | few | TRBJ2-7 | TRBV7-9
CASSLTGRMLNTEAFF | few | TRBJ1-1 | TRBV6-5
CASSARQGLETQYF | few | TRBJ2-5 | TRBV5-6
CAISELTQTGEYF | - | TRBJ2-5 | TRBV10-3
CASSLGGAGANVLTF | few | TRBJ2-6 | TRBV5-4
CASSLTPDRGLGYGYTF | - | TRBJ1-2 | TRBV5-6
CATSRDRGGADQPQHF | few | TRBJ1-5 | TRBV15
CASRLSGGDYEQYF | - | TRBJ2-7 | TRBV6-1
CASSPPGQDSYGYTF | - | TRBJ1-2 | TRBV6-6
CASSSQGQRVSRFF | - | TRBJ2-1 | TRBV6-6
CASGGTVTSWDTGELFF | - | TRBJ2-2 | TRBV5-8
CASSVRQGAYEQYF | - | TRBJ2-7 | TRBV11-2
CASSPDILVTHQPQHF | - | TRBJ1-5 | TRBV9
CASSSGTGDGGYTF | few | TRBJ1-2 | TRBV7-9
CASSYRGSANYGYTF | - | TRBJ1-2 | TRBV6-6
CASYRGPTLFSTDTQYF | - | TRBJ2-3 | TRBV10-2
CASRGPSGGGEQYF | - | TRBJ2-7 | TRBV28
CATSRGGTAVSYEQYF | few | TRBJ2-7 | TRBV15
CASSLQGAVEAFF | many | TRBJ1-1 | TRBV28
CAISESNRVDTEAFF | - | TRBJ1-1 | TRBV10-3
CASSFTLGGAQGYTF | few | TRBJ1-2 | TRBV27
CASSMGQSKGEQYF | - | TRBJ2-7 | TRBV19
CASSQASVGANVLTF | - | TRBJ2-6 | TRBV4-1
CASSSSGGSYEQYF | - | TRBJ2-7 | TRBV5-1
CASSYSRRESSYGYTF | few | TRBJ1-2 | TRBV6-5
CASSLAPTGNQETQYF | - | TRBJ2-5 | TRBV5-1
CASSPRDRDTDTQYF | few | TRBJ2-3 | TRBV18
CASRQSNYGYTF | - | TRBJ1-2 | TRBV2